The sequence of this T cell receptor beta chain was determined in a study of cytomegalovirus exposure and HLA in healthy donors. Study background: Most genotyped donors, over 70% of about 400, had Caucasian-associated genetic ancestry.

Findings and limits, study-wide: It was reportedly the case that the classifier diagnosed cytomegalovirus status with high specificity and sensitivity. In a later analysis, TCR beta V- and J-gene trimming showed a link to a missense DCLRE1C variant.

The CDR3 sequence is 15 residues long. Trimming removed 3 bases from V and 3 bases from J, with 11 bases in between. Germline values: CDR1 SNHLY, CDR2 FYNNEI. This clone was observed once. Its target is unknown. Amplification used 60 Vbeta primers and 13 Jbeta primers. The data were produced by immunoSEQ multiplex PCR, yet TCRdb's version contains in-frame clones alone and is incomplete. The sample carries roughly 180,000 clones, 80% recorded once. This receptor was identified in a woman aged 25 to 39 in good health and CMV-seronegative. Sequenced sample: PBMCs. The chain links TRBV2 to TRBJ1-4; no definite D call. CDR3 protein: CASSDSDKSNEKLFF. The DNA of the CDR3 is TGTGCCAGCAGTGATAGTGATAAGTCTAATGAAAAACTGTTTTTT.